This T cell receptor beta chain was found in a study of early T cells in non-severe SARS-CoV-2 infection. V was clipped by 0 bases and J by 3 bases; unmatched bases: 6. This CDR3 has 17 amino acids. The V gene's germline CDR1 is MNHEY and CDR2 SVGAGI. This clonotype was detected ten times or more. Researchers attached unique molecular identifiers to individual cDNA molecules. TCRdb independently ran MiXCR on the 5' RACE reads; one entry per CDR3 protein. The profile shows roughly 47,000 distinct CDR3 sequences, about 6.3% of them singletons. Material: whole blood, obtained at baseline. J is TRBJ2-3 and V is TRBV6-5; 10 bases map to TRBD2. The sequence derives from an adult who was a healthcare worker with PCR-confirmed SARS-CoV-2 infection or an uninfected control (not recorded which). The CDR3, as DNA: TGTGCCAGCAGTTACTCGGCTAGCGGGGGTATTACAGATACGCAGTATTTT. Protein sequence: CASSYSASGGITDTQYF.